The 32 T cell receptor beta chains below were found in one sample sequenced in a study of T-cell reconstitution after alpha-beta-depleted transplantation in children. This sample's TCRbeta library carried unique molecular identifier barcodes. TCRdb re-called the PCR reads through MiXCR, storing one row per CDR3 protein. The sample consists of about 300,000 distinct CDR3 sequences, 10% of them appearing once. The sample in question was PBMCs, obtained before TCRalphabeta/CD19-depleted stem cell transplant. These receptors all stem from a boy less than two years old with acute myeloid leukemia, due to receive a stem cell transplant.

The rearrangement joins TRBV3-1 to TRBJ1-1, with TRBD1 as a possible D gene (6 bases). CDR1 and CDR2 (germline): LGHDT, YNNKEL (reference sequence). V shed 8 bases and J shed 0 bases, with 10 bases lying between them. This CDR3 is 13 amino acids long. CDR3 coding DNA: TGTGCCAGCCAAAGGGGGGTGAACACTGAAGCTTTCTTT. Amino acid sequence: CASQRGVNTEAFF.

The rearrangement links TRBV2 to TRBJ2-3; possibly TRBD2 for D (6 bases). Trimming shortened V by 4 bases and J by 3 bases, and 17 bases separated the two germline ends. This CDR3 has 16 amino acids. Germline V gene sequence: CDR1 SNHLY, CDR2 FYNNEI. CDR3 residues: CASSVVSTGATDTQYF. The CDR3 DNA reads as TGTGCCAGCAGTGTGGTCTCTACGGGAGCGACAGATACGCAGTATTTT.

On this clonotype: The junction departs from germline at one end; a sequencing error may be responsible. The chain links TRBV20-1 to TRBJ1-2; D remains unclear. Germline V gives CDR1 DFQATT, CDR2 SNEGSKA (reference sequence). The CDR3 extends over 17 amino acids. CDR3 nucleotide sequence: TGCAGTACTAGAGCCCCTCGGGGTAACTTTGCTAACTATGGCTACACCTTC. Encoded protein: CSTRAPRGNFANYGYTF.

Ten or more counts support this clonotype. The J gene is TRBJ1-2, the V gene TRBV7-2; no definite D call. Between the trimmed V and J ends, which lost 1 base and 1 base, there was a span of 16 bases. The CDR3 totals 17 residues. CDR1 SGHTA and CDR2 FQGNSA come from the germline V gene. CDR3 bases: TGTGCCAGCAGCTTAGGTGGTAGGCAGCGCTATAACTATGGCTACACCTTC. Its translation: CASSLGGRQRYNYGYTF. The variable domain in full, completed from reference TRBV7-2 and TRBJ1-2, reads GAGVSQSPSNKVTEKGKDVELRCDPISGHTALYWYRQSLGQGLEFLIYFQGNSAPDKSGLPSDRFSAERTGGSVSTLTIQRTQQEDSAVYLCASSLGGRQRYNYGYTFGSGTRLTVV.

With respect to this clonotype: A read error may explain this, as a much larger clone is one base away. This chain uses TRBV28 with TRBJ2-7, with 9 bases that match TRBD1. Germline CDR1 and CDR2: MDHEN and SYDVKM. J gave up 2 bases and V 9 bases, and 8 bases lay outside the gene matches. The CDR3 consists of 14 residues. In nucleotides, the CDR3 is TGTGCCAGTACCCGGGACAGGGCCCCCTACGAGCAGTACTTC. Amino acid sequence: CASTRDRAPYEQYF.

This clonotype was detected only a few times. This chain links TRBV7-2 with TRBJ2-1; 12 nucleotides align to TRBD2. The CDR3 consists of 16 residues. From germline, CDR1 is SGHTA and CDR2 FQGNSA. V was pared by 5 bases and J by 4 bases, with 6 bases of the junction left unmatched. CDR3 region: CASSPPGLAGYNEQFF. In nucleotides, the CDR3 is TGTGCCAGCAGCCCCCCGGGACTAGCGGGTTACAATGAGCAGTTCTTC.

J is TRBJ2-7 and V is TRBV3-1, with TRBD2 as a possible D gene (6 bases). The germline V and J ends were trimmed by 8 bases and 1 base, with 9 bases remaining between them. Looked up from germline, CDR1 is LGHDT and CDR2 is YNNKEL (reference sequence). The CDR3 has 12 amino acids. CDR3 DNA sequence: TGTGCCAGCTGGGGACTTTCCTACGAGCAGTACTTC. This encodes CASWGLSYEQYF.

V and J are TRBV10-3 and TRBJ2-1; the match to TRBD2 covers 8 bases. The CDR3 is made up of 15 amino acids. CDR1 is ENHRY and CDR2 is SYGVKD in the germline V gene. V lost 6 bases to trimming and J lost 2 bases; unmatched junction nucleotides: 6. The CDR3 nucleotides are TGTGCCATCAGATCCAGCGGGAGCGCCTACAATGAGCAGTTCTTC. It codes for CAIRSSGSAYNEQFF.

J is TRBJ1-1 and V is TRBV5-1; 9 nucleotides agree with TRBD1. CDR1 and CDR2 from the germline V gene are SGHRS and YFSETQ. This CDR3 comprises 14 residues. V trimming: 4 bases; J trimming: 4 bases; junction bases outside the gene matches: 5. The CDR3 protein is CASSIRTGATEAFF. The DNA of the CDR3 is TGCGCCAGCAGCATACGGACAGGGGCCACTGAAGCTTTCTTT.

The chain links TRBV20-1 to TRBJ2-7; perhaps TRBD1 as D (6 bases). The CDR3 is 15 residues long. Per the germline V gene, CDR1 is DFQATT and CDR2 is SNEGSKA (reference sequence). Trimming removed 3 bases from V and 0 bases from J, with 15 bases in between. The CDR3 sequence: CSARDDRYSSYEQYF. The CDR3 coding sequence is TGCAGTGCTAGGGACGACAGGTACAGCTCCTACGAGCAGTACTTC.

This clonotype was counted only a few times. One end of the junction is discordant with germline, which a read error may explain. The J gene is TRBJ2-5, the V gene TRBV7-7; the D gene is possibly TRBD1 (6 bases). This CDR3 has 15 amino acids. Germline V gene sequence: CDR1 SSHAT, CDR2 FNYEAQ (reference sequence). The CDR3 spells CASSLARGQIETQYF. The DNA for the CDR3 is TGTGCTAGCAGCTTAGCGAGAGGACAGATTGAGACCCAGTACTTC. The full variable domain, in which reference TRBV7-7 and TRBJ2-5 provide the parts outside the CDR3, is GAGVSQSPRYKVTKRGQDVTLRCDPISSHATLYWYQQALGQGPEFLTYFNYEAQPDKSGLPSDRFSAERPEGSISTLTIQRTEQRDSAMYRCASSLARGQIETQYFGPGTRLLVL.

There are many counts of this clonotype. V usage is TRBV20-1 and J usage is TRBJ2-3; 12 bases are shared with TRBD2. Germline CDR1 DFQATT, CDR2 SNEGSKA (reference sequence). The V and J ends lost 2 bases and 5 bases, in that order; junction bases with no gene match: 8. CDR3 length equals 16 residues. This chain's CDR3 is CSARSSSGGDIDTQYF. In nucleotides, the CDR3 is TGCAGTGCTAGATCTTCTAGCGGGGGGGATATAGATACGCAGTATTTT.

The table lists this clonotype with many counts. CDR3 residues: CASSSRPTSRFYNEQFF. DNA of the CDR3: TGCGCCAGCAGCTCTAGGCCAACTAGTCGGTTTTACAATGAGCAGTTCTTC. The chain uses TRBV5-1 and TRBJ2-1; possible D gene TRBD2, 5 bases. V was trimmed by 3 bases and J by 4 bases, leaving 20 bases between them. The CDR3 has 17 amino acids. Germline lookup yields CDR1 SGHRS and CDR2 YFSETQ.

This clonotype showed up many times. The V gene is TRBV27, the J gene TRBJ2-2, with 10 bases lining up with TRBD1. The CDR3 spans 14 residues. V shed 6 bases, J shed 6 bases, and the junction held 4 bases outside the gene matches. Germline values: CDR1 MNHEY, CDR2 SMNVEV (reference sequence). Written as DNA, the CDR3 is TGTGCCAGCAGAAGGACAGGGGGGTCCGGGGAGCTGTTTTTT. Translated: CASRRTGGSGELFF.

This clonotype was observed at least ten times. The chain couples TRBV28 to TRBJ2-7; D unresolved. The CDR3 contains 15 residues. Germline-derived CDR1 and CDR2 are MDHEN and SYDVKM. The V gene lost 5 bases and the J gene lost 0 bases, with 14 bases spanning the gap. This CDR3 reads CASSAPRAASYEQYF. CDR3 sequence (DNA): TGTGCCAGCAGTGCCCCCCGGGCGGCCTCCTACGAGCAGTACTTC.

In this sample, this clonotype turned up a few times. The CDR3 region has the DNA TGTGCCAGCAGCTTACCGGGGATGTGGACAGATACGCAGTATTTT. Residues: CASSLPGMWTDTQYF. This rearrangement joins TRBV7-2 to TRBJ2-3; D perhaps matches TRBD2 (5 bases). CDR3 size: 15 residues. Germline loops: CDR1 SGHTA, CDR2 FQGNSA. Trimming removed 2 bases from V and 3 bases from J, with 12 bases in between.

In regard to this clonotype: A clone one base away is much larger, so this may be a read error. CDR3 sequence: CASSFETVLPYGYTF. The DNA of the CDR3 is TGTGCCAGCAGTTTCGAGACAGTGCTGCCCTATGGCTACACCTTC. The genes are TRBV12-3 or TRBV12-4 and TRBJ1-2, with D possibly being TRBD1 (5 bases). V was shortened by 3 bases and J by 4 bases, with 15 bases between the two germline ends. This CDR3 is built from 15 residues.

This clonotype was seen a few times. V gene TRBV12-3 or TRBV12-4 combines with J gene TRBJ1-1, with 11 bases that match TRBD1. The CDR3 contains 15 residues. Trimming at V came to 5 bases and at J to 4 bases, leaving 6 bases not matched to a gene. CDR3: CASSLPGTGGTEAFF. CDR3 sequence (DNA): TGTGCCAGCAGTCTCCCCGGGACAGGGGGCACTGAAGCTTTCTTT.

The V gene is TRBV6-6, the J gene TRBJ2-4, with 10 bases matching TRBD1. The CDR3 consists of 14 residues. In germline, CDR1 is MNHNY, CDR2 SVGAGI (reference sequence). V was clipped by 1 base and J by 6 bases; unmatched bases: 0. CDR3 sequence: CASSYWDRGNIQYF. DNA of the CDR3: TGTGCCAGCAGTTACTGGGACAGGGGAAACATTCAGTACTTC.

This clonotype was recorded many times. J is TRBJ2-3 and V is TRBV20-1; the D gene is possibly TRBD1 (5 bases). The CDR3 is made up of 13 amino acids. Germline V gene sequence: CDR1 DFQATT, CDR2 SNEGSKA (reference sequence). Trimming removed 0 bases from V and 5 bases from J, with 9 bases in between. As DNA, the CDR3 is TGCAGTGCTAGAGAAACAGGAAAAGATACGCAGTATTTT. Its translation is CSARETGKDTQYF.

This clonotype was detected ten times or more. The J gene is TRBJ2-5, the V gene TRBV28; D not resolved. Germline V gene sequence: CDR1 MDHEN, CDR2 SYDVKM. Trimming stripped 3 bases from V and 4 bases from J, with 9 bases between. This CDR3 is 13 amino acids long. The CDR3 DNA follows: TGTGCCAGCAGTTTCCCTACTCTAGAGACCCAGTACTTC. Translating gives CASSFPTLETQYF. Supplemented by reference TRBV28 and TRBJ2-5, the full variable domain reads DVKVTQSSRYLVKRTGEKVFLECVQDMDHENMFWYRQDPGLGLRLIYFSYDVKMKEKGDIPEGYSVSREKKERFSLILESASTNQTSMYLCASSFPTLETQYFGPGTRLLVL.

This clonotype was picked up many times. This rearrangement joins TRBV12-3 or TRBV12-4 to TRBJ2-1; D is uncertain. This CDR3 contains 12 residues. The V end was cut by 7 bases, the J end by 10 bases, with 14 bases between. The CDR3 reads CASTDLRPEQFF. The CDR3 nucleotides are TGTGCCAGCACGGACCTTAGGCCAGAGCAGTTCTTC.

The V gene is TRBV23-1, the J gene TRBJ2-3; no clear D. TRBV23-1 is treated as an ORF (open reading frame) with a function not yet certain. V was shortened by 0 bases and J by 1 base, with 11 bases between the two germline ends. This CDR3 is 16 amino acids long. DNA of the CDR3: TGCGCCAGCAGTCAATCGATAGTGTCTTGCACAGATACGCAGTATTTT. Its translation: CASSQSIVSCTDTQYF.

Written as DNA, the CDR3 is TGTGCCAGCAGTTTATGGGGGCTCAGACAAGGGGGCGGGAATTCACCCCTCCACTTT. This sequence encodes CASSLWGLRQGGGNSPLHF. This chain links TRBV28 with TRBJ1-6; the match to TRBD1 covers 7 bases. The CDR3 has 19 amino acids. V was pared by 0 bases and J by 7 bases, with 15 bases of the junction left unmatched. Per germline, CDR1 MDHEN and CDR2 SYDVKM.

This clonotype was seen a few times. The J gene is TRBJ2-3, the V gene TRBV19, with a weak D call TRBD2 (5 bases). CDR1 and CDR2 (germline): LNHDA, SQIVND (reference sequence). CDR3 length: 14 residues. V lost 3 bases and J 6 bases, leaving 13 bases between the germline ends. The CDR3 reads CASSIGGSVDTQYF. The CDR3 DNA follows: TGTGCCAGTAGTATCGGAGGATCCGTGGATACGCAGTATTTT.

Of note for this clonotype: With a much larger clone just one base away, this may be a read error. V gene TRBV15 combines with J gene TRBJ2-5; perhaps TRBD2 as D (6 bases). Germline values: CDR1 LNHNV, CDR2 YYDKDF (reference sequence). This CDR3 has 17 amino acids. V dropped 3 bases and J dropped 1 base, with 18 bases sitting between them. The CDR3 reads CATSSENFWDFQETQYF. CDR3 in DNA: TGTGCCACCAGCAGTGAAAATTTCTGGGACTTCCAAGAGACCCAGTACTTC.

The sample holds many counts of this clonotype. The chain uses TRBV12-3 or TRBV12-4 and TRBJ1-6; D might be TRBD1 (6 bases). Deletions cut 1 base from V and 8 bases from J, with 9 bases between. This CDR3 is built from 14 residues. The CDR3 protein is CASSLEDSYSPLHF. CDR3 sequence (DNA): TGTGCCAGCAGTTTAGAGGACAGTTATTCACCCCTCCACTTT.

This rearrangement joins TRBV6-2 or TRBV6-3 to TRBJ1-1; 10 bases align to TRBD1. CDR1 is MNHEY, CDR2 SVGEGT, per germline. The CDR3 spans 14 residues. Trimming removed 2 bases from V and 4 bases from J; junction bases left unmatched: 1. The CDR3 nucleotides read TGTGCCAGCAGTTACCGGACAGGGGGCACTGAAGCTTTCTTT. Encoded protein: CASSYRTGGTEAFF.

The table lists this clonotype with many counts. V and J are TRBV7-2 and TRBJ2-4; no firm D call. CDR1 is SGHTA and CDR2 is FQGNSA in the germline V gene. The CDR3 length is 13 residues. V lost 0 bases and J lost 0, with 0 bases in between. This CDR3 reads CASSLAAKNIQYF. The CDR3 region has the DNA TGTGCCAGCAGCTTAGCAGCCAAAAACATTCAGTACTTC.

DNA of the CDR3: TGTGCCAGCAGCGGACAGAGGACTGAAGCTTTCTTT. This encodes CASSGQRTEAFF. This rearrangement joins TRBV2 to TRBJ1-1; maybe TRBD1 (6 bases). The CDR3 is 12 residues long. The V and J ends lost 6 bases and 5 bases respectively, with 10 bases between them. From germline, CDR1 is SNHLY and CDR2 FYNNEI.

The chain has TRBV6-5 and TRBJ2-6, with D maybe TRBD1 (6 bases). V lost 0 bases and J 4 bases, leaving 7 bases between the germline ends. The V gene's germline CDR1 is MNHEY and CDR2 SVGAGI. The CDR3 runs to 15 residues. The CDR3 coding sequence is TGTGCCAGCAGTTACTCGACAGGCGGGGCCAACGTCCTGACTTTC. Its translation is CASSYSTGGANVLTF.

This clonotype was counted ten times or more. This chain connects TRBV10-3 to TRBJ2-7; D uncertain. V was shortened by 3 bases and J by 3 bases, with 6 bases between the two germline ends. In germline, CDR1 is ENHRY, CDR2 SYGVKD. The CDR3 length is 12 residues. CDR3 in amino acids: CAISDLYYEQYF. The CDR3, as DNA: TGTGCCATCAGTGATCTTTACTACGAGCAGTACTTC.